These T cell receptor beta chains were read from a single sample in a study of blood T cell repertoires in COVID-19. Method: immunoSEQ multiplex PCR; TCRdb's copy keeps in-frame clones and lacks some. The sample includes over 110,000 clones, more than 75% of them seen just once. Sequencing was done on a sample of PBMCs or T cells enriched from blood (not recorded which). These receptors came from a man aged 60-69 years who had recovered from COVID-19. CDR3s include the opening cysteine and the closing phenylalanine or tryptophan. A D gene is named only where the DNA matches it firmly. Clone sizes are given selectively: once, few, many, or a class where the clone is expanded.

clone_size: -
j_call: TRBJ2-7
v_call: TRBV27
d_call: TRBD2
cdr3_aa: CASSFGLGYEQYF
cdr3_nt: TGTGCCAGCAGTTTCGGACTAGGATACGAGCAGTACTTC

clone_size: -
j_call: TRBJ1-1
v_call: TRBV7-9
d_call: -
cdr3_aa: CASSYTGGTEAFF
cdr3_nt: TGTGCCAGCAGCTATACGGGGGGTACTGAAGCTTTCTTT

clone_size: -
j_call: TRBJ1-4
v_call: TRBV11-2
d_call: -
cdr3_aa: CASSQAGGSNEKLFF
cdr3_nt: TGTGCCAGCAGCCAGGCGGGCGGGTCTAATGAAAAACTGTTTTTT

clone_size: -
j_call: TRBJ2-5
v_call: TRBV27
d_call: -
cdr3_aa: CARGRGAKVNFQETQYF
cdr3_nt: TGTGCCAGGGGGAGGGGGGCAAAGGTCAATTTTCAAGAGACCCAGTACTTC

clone_size: -
j_call: TRBJ2-1
v_call: TRBV5-6
d_call: -
cdr3_aa: CASSLKVKRNEQFF
cdr3_nt: TGTGCCAGCAGCTTGAAAGTAAAGCGCAATGAGCAGTTCTTC

clone_size: -
j_call: TRBJ1-6
v_call: TRBV30
d_call: -
cdr3_aa: CAWSAGLDNSPLHF
cdr3_nt: TGTGCCTGGAGCGCAGGGTTAGATAATTCACCCCTCCACTTT

clone_size: once
j_call: TRBJ1-2
v_call: TRBV6-5
d_call: TRBD1
cdr3_aa: CASSYEEGASYTF
cdr3_nt: TGTGCCAGCAGCTATGAGGAGGGGGCAAGCTACACCTTC

clone_size: -
j_call: TRBJ1-4
v_call: TRBV28
d_call: -
cdr3_aa: CASRLQGSANEKLFF
cdr3_nt: TGTGCCAGCAGACTACAGGGATCTGCTAATGAAAAACTGTTTTTT

clone_size: -
j_call: TRBJ1-4
v_call: TRBV10-2
d_call: -
cdr3_aa: CATLPTVANEKLFF
cdr3_nt: TGCGCCACCTTACCGACAGTAGCTAATGAAAAACTGTTTTTT

clone_size: -
j_call: TRBJ1-5
v_call: TRBV6-2/TRBV6-3
d_call: -
cdr3_aa: CASRRDSNQPQHF
cdr3_nt: TGTGCCAGCCGCCGCGACTCCAATCAGCCCCAGCATTTT

clone_size: -
j_call: TRBJ2-7
v_call: TRBV11-3
d_call: TRBD2
cdr3_aa: CASSQDGLAGAQTGGEQYF
cdr3_nt: TGTGCCAGCAGCCAAGACGGACTAGCGGGGGCCCAAACGGGAGGGGAGCAGTACTTC

clone_size: once
j_call: TRBJ2-1
v_call: TRBV14
d_call: -
cdr3_aa: CASSQDLRVPIF
cdr3_nt: TGTGCCAGCAGCCAAGATCTACGGGTACCCATCTTC

clone_size: -
j_call: TRBJ2-4
v_call: TRBV30
d_call: TRBD1
cdr3_aa: CAWTGQKNIQYF
cdr3_nt: TGTGCCTGGACGGGACAGAAAAACATTCAGTACTTC

clone_size: -
j_call: TRBJ2-6
v_call: TRBV4-1
d_call: -
cdr3_aa: CASSQGPTEASGANVLTF
cdr3_nt: TGCGCCAGCAGCCAAGGGCCTACCGAGGCCTCTGGGGCCAACGTCCTGACTTTC

clone_size: -
j_call: TRBJ1-5
v_call: TRBV21-1
d_call: -
cdr3_aa: CASRPDTFYSNQPQHF
cdr3_nt: TGTGCCAGCCGACCTGACACTTTTTATAGCAATCAGCCCCAGCATTTT

clone_size: -
j_call: TRBJ2-7
v_call: TRBV28
d_call: -
cdr3_aa: CASSLEQGSSYEQYF
cdr3_nt: TGTGCCAGCAGTTTAGAGCAGGGGAGCTCCTACGAGCAGTACTTC

clone_size: -
j_call: TRBJ1-5
v_call: TRBV5-5
d_call: -
cdr3_aa: CASSLVAGLKGQPQHF
cdr3_nt: TGTGCCAGCAGCTTGGTGGCAGGCCTCAAGGGGCAGCCCCAGCATTTT

clone_size: -
j_call: TRBJ1-5
v_call: TRBV2
d_call: TRBD1
cdr3_aa: CASSGQGIENQPQHF
cdr3_nt: TGTGCCAGCAGTGGACAGGGGATCGAGAATCAGCCCCAGCATTTT

clone_size: few
j_call: TRBJ2-2
v_call: TRBV5-4
d_call: -
cdr3_aa: CASSFEAGYTGELFF
cdr3_nt: TGTGCCAGCAGCTTTGAGGCGGGCTACACCGGGGAGCTGTTTTTT

clone_size: -
j_call: TRBJ1-2
v_call: TRBV7-2
d_call: -
cdr3_aa: CASSLDSNYGYTF
cdr3_nt: TGTGCCAGCAGCTTAGACAGCAACTATGGCTACACCTTC

clone_size: -
j_call: TRBJ2-3
v_call: TRBV18
d_call: -
cdr3_aa: CASSPQKGQWADTQYF
cdr3_nt: TGTGCCAGCTCACCACAAAAAGGACAGTGGGCAGATACGCAGTATTTT

clone_size: once
j_call: TRBJ2-7
v_call: TRBV18
d_call: TRBD1
cdr3_aa: CASSPGTGGYEQYF
cdr3_nt: TGTGCCAGCTCACCAGGGACAGGGGGCTACGAGCAGTACTTC

clone_size: -
j_call: TRBJ2-3
v_call: TRBV2
d_call: -
cdr3_aa: CASKEGTATQYF
cdr3_nt: TGTGCCAGCAAGGAGGGGACGGCTACGCAGTATTTT